This T cell receptor (beta chain) was observed in a study of blood T cell repertoires in COVID-19. Profiled with immunoSEQ multiplex PCR; TCRdb holds only in-frame clones, not every one. The sample has around 230,000 clones; about 90% are singletons. Germline CDR1 SGHAT, CDR2 FQNNGV. The CDR3 has 14 amino acids. V lost 3 bases and J lost 6; bases outside the gene matches: 5. V usage is TRBV11-2 and J usage is TRBJ1-2, with 9 bases identical to TRBD1. This TCR came from a man between 60 and 75 years old who had recovered from COVID-19. The specimen sequenced was peripheral blood. CDR3: CASSFRGQGDGYTF. The CDR3, as DNA: TGTGCCAGCAGCTTTCGGGGACAGGGAGATGGCTACACCTTC.